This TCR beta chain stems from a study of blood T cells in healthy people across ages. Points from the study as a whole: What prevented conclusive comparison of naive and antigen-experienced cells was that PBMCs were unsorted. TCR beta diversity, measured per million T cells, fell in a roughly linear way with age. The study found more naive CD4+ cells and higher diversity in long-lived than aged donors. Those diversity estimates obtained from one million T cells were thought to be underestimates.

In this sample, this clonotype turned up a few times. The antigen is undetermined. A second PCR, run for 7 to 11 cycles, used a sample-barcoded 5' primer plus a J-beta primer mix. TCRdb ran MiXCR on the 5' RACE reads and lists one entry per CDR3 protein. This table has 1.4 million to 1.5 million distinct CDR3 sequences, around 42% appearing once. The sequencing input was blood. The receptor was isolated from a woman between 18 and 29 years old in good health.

The CDR3 is CASSQDLMRASPTDTQYF. The CDR3 nucleotides are TGTGCCAGCAGCCAAGATCTTATGAGGGCGTCCCCCACAGATACGCAGTATTTT. The rearrangement links TRBV4-2 to TRBJ2-3; D perhaps matches TRBD2 (5 bases). V lost 0 bases to trimming and J lost 2 bases, with 18 bases between them. Germline V lookup: CDR1 LGHNA, CDR2 YNFKEQ. The CDR3 is 18 residues long.